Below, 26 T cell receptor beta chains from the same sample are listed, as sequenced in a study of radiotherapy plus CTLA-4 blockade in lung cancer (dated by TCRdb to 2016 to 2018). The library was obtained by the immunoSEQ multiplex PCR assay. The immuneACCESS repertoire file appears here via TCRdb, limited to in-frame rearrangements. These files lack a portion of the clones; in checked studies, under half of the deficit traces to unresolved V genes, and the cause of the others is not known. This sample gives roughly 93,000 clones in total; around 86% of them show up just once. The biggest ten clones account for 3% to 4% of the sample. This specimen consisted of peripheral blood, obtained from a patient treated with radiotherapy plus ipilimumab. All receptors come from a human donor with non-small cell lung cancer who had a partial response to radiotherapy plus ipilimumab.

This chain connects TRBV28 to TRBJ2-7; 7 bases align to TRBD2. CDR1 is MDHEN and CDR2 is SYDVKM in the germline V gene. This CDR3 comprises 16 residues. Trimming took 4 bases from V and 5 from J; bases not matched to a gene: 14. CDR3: CASSSSSFGGRNEQYF. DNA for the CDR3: TGTGCCAGCAGTTCTTCCTCTTTCGGGGGGAGAAACGAGCAGTACTTC.

The CDR3 spells CASSFRAGHGYTF. CDR3 DNA: TGTGCCAGCAGTTTTCGTGCAGGGCATGGCTACACCTTC. J is TRBJ1-2 and V is TRBV27; tentatively, D is TRBD1 (5 bases). V lost 3 bases and J 6 bases, leaving 11 bases between the germline ends. Per the germline V gene, CDR1 is MNHEY and CDR2 is SMNVEV (reference sequence). The CDR3 has 13 residues.

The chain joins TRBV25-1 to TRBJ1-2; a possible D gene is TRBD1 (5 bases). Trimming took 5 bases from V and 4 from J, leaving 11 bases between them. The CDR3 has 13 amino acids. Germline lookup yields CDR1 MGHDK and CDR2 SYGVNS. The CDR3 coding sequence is TGTGCCAGCAGTCTAAAAGGGGTCTATGGCTACACCTTC. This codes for CASSLKGVYGYTF.

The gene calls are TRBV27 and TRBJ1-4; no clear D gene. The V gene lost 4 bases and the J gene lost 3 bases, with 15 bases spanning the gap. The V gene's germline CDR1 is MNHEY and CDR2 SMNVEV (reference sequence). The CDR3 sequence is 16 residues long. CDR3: CASSYRPTLSNEKLFF. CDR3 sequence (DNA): TGTGCCAGCAGTTATAGGCCGACTCTTTCTAATGAAAAACTGTTTTTT.

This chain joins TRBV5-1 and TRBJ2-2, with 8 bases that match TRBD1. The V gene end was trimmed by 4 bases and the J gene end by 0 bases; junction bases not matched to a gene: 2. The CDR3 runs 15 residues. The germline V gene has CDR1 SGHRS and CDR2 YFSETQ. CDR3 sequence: CASSEGQANTGELFF. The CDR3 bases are TGCGCCAGCAGCGAGGGACAGGCGAACACCGGGGAGCTGTTTTTT.

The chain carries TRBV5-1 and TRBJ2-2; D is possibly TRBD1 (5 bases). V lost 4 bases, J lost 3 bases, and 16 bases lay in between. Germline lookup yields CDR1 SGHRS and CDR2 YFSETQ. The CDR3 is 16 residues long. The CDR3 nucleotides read TGCGCCAGCAGCCCTAAAGTAGACAGAGACACCGGGGAGCTGTTTTTT. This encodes CASSPKVDRDTGELFF. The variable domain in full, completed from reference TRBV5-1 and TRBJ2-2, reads KAGVTQTPRYLIKTRGQQVTLSCSPISGHRSVSWYQQTPGQGLQFLFEYFSETQRNKGNFPGRFSGRQFSNSRSEMNVSTLELGDSALYLCASSPKVDRDTGELFFGEGSRLTVL.

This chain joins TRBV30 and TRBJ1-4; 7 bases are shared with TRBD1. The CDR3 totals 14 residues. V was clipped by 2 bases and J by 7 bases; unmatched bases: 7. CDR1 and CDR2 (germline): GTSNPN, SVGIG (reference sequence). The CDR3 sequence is CAWSYGTAAEKLFF. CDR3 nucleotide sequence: TGTGCCTGGAGTTATGGGACAGCCGCTGAAAAACTGTTTTTT. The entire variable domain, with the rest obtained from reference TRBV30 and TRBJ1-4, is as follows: SQTIHQWPATLVQPVGSPLSLECTVEGTSNPNLYWYRQAAGRGLQLLFYSVGIGQISSEVPQNLSASRPQDRQFILSSKKLLLSDSGFYLCAWSYGTAAEKLFFGSGTQLSVL.

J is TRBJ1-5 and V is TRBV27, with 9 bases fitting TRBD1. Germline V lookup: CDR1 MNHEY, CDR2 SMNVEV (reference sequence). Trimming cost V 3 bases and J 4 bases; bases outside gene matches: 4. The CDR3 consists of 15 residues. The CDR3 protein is CASSFTTGGNQPQHF. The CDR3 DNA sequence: TGTGCCAGCAGTTTCACGACAGGGGGGAATCAGCCCCAGCATTTT.

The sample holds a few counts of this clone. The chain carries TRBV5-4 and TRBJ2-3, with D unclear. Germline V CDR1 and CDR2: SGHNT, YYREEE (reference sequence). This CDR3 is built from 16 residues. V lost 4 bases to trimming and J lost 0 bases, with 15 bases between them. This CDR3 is CASSPPGGASTDTQYF. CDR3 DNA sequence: TGTGCCAGCAGCCCCCCCGGCGGCGCCAGCACAGATACGCAGTATTTT.

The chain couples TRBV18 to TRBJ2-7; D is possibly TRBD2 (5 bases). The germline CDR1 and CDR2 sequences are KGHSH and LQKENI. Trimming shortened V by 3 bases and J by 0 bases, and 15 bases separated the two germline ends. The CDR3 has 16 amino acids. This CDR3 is CASSPPPGDPSYEQYF. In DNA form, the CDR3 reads TGTGCCAGCTCACCCCCCCCCGGGGATCCCTCCTACGAGCAGTACTTC.

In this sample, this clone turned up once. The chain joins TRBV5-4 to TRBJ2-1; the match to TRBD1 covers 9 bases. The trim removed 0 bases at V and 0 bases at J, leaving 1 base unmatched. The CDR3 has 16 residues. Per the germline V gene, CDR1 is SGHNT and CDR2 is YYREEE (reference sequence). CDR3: CASSLVGQGSYNEQFF. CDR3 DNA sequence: TGTGCCAGCAGCTTGGTGGGACAGGGCTCCTACAATGAGCAGTTCTTC.

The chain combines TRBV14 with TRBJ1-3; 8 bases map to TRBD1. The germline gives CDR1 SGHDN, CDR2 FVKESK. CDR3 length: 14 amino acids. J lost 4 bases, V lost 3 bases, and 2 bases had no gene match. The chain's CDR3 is CASSQGTGGNTIYF. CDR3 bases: TGTGCCAGCAGCCAGGGGACAGGCGGAAACACCATATATTTT.

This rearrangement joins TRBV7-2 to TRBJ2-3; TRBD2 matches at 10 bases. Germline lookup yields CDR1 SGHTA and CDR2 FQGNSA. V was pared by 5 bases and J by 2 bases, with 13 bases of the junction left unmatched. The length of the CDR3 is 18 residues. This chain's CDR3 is CASSPKPSLAGATDTQYF. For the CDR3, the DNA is TGTGCCAGCAGCCCTAAGCCTAGTCTAGCGGGAGCCACAGATACGCAGTATTTT.

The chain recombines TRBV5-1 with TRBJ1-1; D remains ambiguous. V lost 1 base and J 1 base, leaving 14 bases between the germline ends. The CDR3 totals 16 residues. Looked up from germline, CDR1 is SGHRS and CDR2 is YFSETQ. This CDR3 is CASSLIGGQTNTEAFF. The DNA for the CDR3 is TGCGCCAGCAGCTTGATTGGAGGTCAGACGAACACTGAAGCTTTCTTT.

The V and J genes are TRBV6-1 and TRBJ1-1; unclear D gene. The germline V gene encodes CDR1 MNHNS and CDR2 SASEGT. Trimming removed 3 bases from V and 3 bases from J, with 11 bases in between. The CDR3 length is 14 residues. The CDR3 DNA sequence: TGTGCCAGCAGTGATGGAGGGCTCTACACTGAAGCTTTCTTT. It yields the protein CASSDGGLYTEAFF.

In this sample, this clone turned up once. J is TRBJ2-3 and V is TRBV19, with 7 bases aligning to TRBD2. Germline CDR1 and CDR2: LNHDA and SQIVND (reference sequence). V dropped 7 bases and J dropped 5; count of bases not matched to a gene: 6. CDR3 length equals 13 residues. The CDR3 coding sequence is TGTGCCAGTACCCTGGGAGGGGAAGATACGCAGTATTTT. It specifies CASTLGGEDTQYF.

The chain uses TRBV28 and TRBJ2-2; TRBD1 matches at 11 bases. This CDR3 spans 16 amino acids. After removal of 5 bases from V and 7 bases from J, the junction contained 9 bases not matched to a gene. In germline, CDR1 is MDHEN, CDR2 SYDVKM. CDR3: CASSRRTGGNSGELFF. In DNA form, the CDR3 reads TGTGCCAGCAGTAGGCGGACAGGGGGCAATAGCGGGGAGCTGTTTTTT.

Written as DNA, the CDR3 is TGTGCCAGCAGCTCAGCCGGGACTAGCGGGAGTCGTCCAGATACGCAGTATTTT. Translated: CASSSAGTSGSRPDTQYF. The V and J genes are TRBV7-9 and TRBJ2-3; TRBD2 aligns across 14 bases. The germline gives CDR1 SEHNR, CDR2 FQNEAQ (reference sequence). This CDR3 has 18 amino acids. V trimming: 4 bases; J trimming: 4 bases; junction bases outside the gene matches: 10.

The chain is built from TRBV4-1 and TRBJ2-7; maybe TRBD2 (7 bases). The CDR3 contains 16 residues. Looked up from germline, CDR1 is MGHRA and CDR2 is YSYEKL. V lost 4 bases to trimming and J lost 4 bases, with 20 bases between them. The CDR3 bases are TGCGCCAGCAGCCCTCGGGGAGGGGGTCCCCCTTACGAGCAGTACTTC. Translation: CASSPRGGGPPYEQYF.

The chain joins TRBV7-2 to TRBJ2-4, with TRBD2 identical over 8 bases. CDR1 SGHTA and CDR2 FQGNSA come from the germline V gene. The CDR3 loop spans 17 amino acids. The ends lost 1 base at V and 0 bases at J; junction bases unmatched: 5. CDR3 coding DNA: TGTGCCAGCAGCTTAGTAGCGGGATCTGGAGCCAAAAACATTCAGTACTTC. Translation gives CASSLVAGSGAKNIQYF.

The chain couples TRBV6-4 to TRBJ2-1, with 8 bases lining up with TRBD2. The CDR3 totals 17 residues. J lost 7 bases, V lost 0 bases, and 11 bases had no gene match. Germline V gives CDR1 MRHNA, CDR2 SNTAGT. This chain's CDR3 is CASSDSKREGQSNEQFF. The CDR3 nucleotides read TGTGCCAGCAGTGACTCGAAACGGGAGGGCCAATCAAATGAGCAGTTCTTC.

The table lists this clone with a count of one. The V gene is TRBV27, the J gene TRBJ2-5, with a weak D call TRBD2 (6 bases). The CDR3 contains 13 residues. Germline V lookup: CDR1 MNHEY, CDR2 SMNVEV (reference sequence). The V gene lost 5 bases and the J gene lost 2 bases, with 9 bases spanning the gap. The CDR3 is CASSHGGQETQYF. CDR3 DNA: TGTGCCAGCAGTCACGGGGGACAAGAGACCCAGTACTTC.

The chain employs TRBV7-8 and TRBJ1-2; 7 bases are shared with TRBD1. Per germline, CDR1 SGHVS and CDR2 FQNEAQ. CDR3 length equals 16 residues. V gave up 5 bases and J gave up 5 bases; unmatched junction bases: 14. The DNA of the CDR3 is TGTGCCAGCAGCGCGTACTCAGGGGGACGATCTTATGGCTACACCTTC. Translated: CASSAYSGGRSYGYTF.

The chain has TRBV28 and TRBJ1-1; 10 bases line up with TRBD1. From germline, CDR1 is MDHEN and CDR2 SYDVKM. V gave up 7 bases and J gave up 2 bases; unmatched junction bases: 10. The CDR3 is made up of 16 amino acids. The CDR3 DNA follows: TGTGCCAGCACCCAAGGGACAGGGGCTCTTAACACTGAAGCTTTCTTT. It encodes CASTQGTGALNTEAFF.

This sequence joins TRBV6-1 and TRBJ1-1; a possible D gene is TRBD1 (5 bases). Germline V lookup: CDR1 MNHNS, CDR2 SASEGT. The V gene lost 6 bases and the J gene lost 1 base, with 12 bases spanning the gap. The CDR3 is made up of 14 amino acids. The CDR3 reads CASRRGRENTEAFF. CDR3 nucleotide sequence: TGTGCCAGCAGGCGGGGGAGGGAGAACACTGAAGCTTTCTTT.

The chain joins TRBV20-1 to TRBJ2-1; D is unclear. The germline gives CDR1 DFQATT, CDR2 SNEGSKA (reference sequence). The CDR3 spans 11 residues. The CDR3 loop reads CRSHGYNEQFF. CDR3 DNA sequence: TGCAGGAGCCACGGCTACAATGAGCAGTTCTTC.